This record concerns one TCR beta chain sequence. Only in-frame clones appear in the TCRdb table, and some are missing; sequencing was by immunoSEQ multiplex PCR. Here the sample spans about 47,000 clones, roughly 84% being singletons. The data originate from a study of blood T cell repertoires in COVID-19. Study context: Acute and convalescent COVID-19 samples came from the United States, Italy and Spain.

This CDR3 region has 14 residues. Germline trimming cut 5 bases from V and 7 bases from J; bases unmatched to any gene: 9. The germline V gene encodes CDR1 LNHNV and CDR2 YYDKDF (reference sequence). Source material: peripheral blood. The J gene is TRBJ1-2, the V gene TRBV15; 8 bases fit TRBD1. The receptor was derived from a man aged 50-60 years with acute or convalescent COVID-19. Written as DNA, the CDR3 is TGTGCCACCAGCTTCTCGGACAGGGTAACTGGCTACACCTTC. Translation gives CATSFSDRVTGYTF.